These T cell receptor beta chains were read from a single sample in a study of cytomegalovirus exposure and HLA in healthy donors. TCRdb's table, derived via immunoSEQ multiplex PCR, lists solely in-frame clones and lacks some. The sample lists 60,000 to 85,000 clones; around 70% were seen once. The source material was PBMCs. These receptors originate from a human donor in good health. Each CDR3 is given with its conserved first and last residue. The order of the fields is D gene, V gene, clone size, J gene, CDR3 protein, CDR3 DNA. A D gene is named only where the DNA matches it firmly. Only part of the rows carry a size: once, few, many, or a class if the clone is expanded.

D: TRBD1
V: TRBV11-3
size: -
J: TRBJ2-4
CDR3: CASSEGDSGNIQYF
DNA: TGTGCCAGCAGCGAGGGGGACAGTGGAAACATTCAGTACTTC

D: TRBD2
V: TRBV27
size: -
J: TRBJ2-7
CDR3: CASQQSLAGIYEQYF
DNA: TGTGCCAGCCAACAATCCTTAGCGGGAATCTACGAGCAGTACTTC

D: -
V: TRBV6-6
size: -
J: TRBJ2-5
CDR3: CASKASVTQETQYF
DNA: TGTGCCAGCAAGGCTAGCGTAACTCAAGAGACCCAGTACTTC

D: TRBD1
V: TRBV6-6
size: few
J: TRBJ2-1
CDR3: CASSYGTGVYNEQFF
DNA: TGTGCCAGCAGTTACGGGACAGGGGTATACAATGAGCAGTTCTTC

D: TRBD1
V: TRBV10-3
size: -
J: TRBJ2-1
CDR3: CAIKRQGSSYNEQFF
DNA: TGTGCCATCAAACGACAGGGGAGCTCCTACAATGAGCAGTTCTTC

D: TRBD2
V: TRBV5-1
size: -
J: TRBJ2-5
CDR3: CASSPGLAGGLYQETQYF
DNA: TGCGCCAGCAGCCCGGGACTAGCGGGAGGGCTTTACCAAGAGACCCAGTACTTC

D: TRBD1
V: TRBV25-1
size: few
J: TRBJ2-7
CDR3: CASSESGDRGHEQYF
DNA: TGTGCCAGCAGTGAATCCGGGGACAGGGGGCACGAGCAGTACTTC

D: TRBD1
V: TRBV9
size: -
J: TRBJ1-1
CDR3: CASSVGAGGKWDTEAFF
DNA: TGTGCCAGCAGCGTAGGGGCAGGGGGCAAGTGGGACACTGAAGCTTTCTTT

D: TRBD1
V: TRBV20-1
size: once
J: TRBJ1-1
CDR3: CSAPGQDEAFF
DNA: TGCAGTGCCCCCGGACAGGATGAAGCTTTCTTT

D: -
V: TRBV5-1
size: -
J: TRBJ2-5
CDR3: CASSRGTEGETQYF
DNA: TGCGCCAGCAGCCGCGGGACGGAGGGAGAGACCCAGTACTTC

D: -
V: TRBV30
size: -
J: TRBJ1-1
CDR3: CAWTGLMNTEAFF
DNA: TGTGCCTGGACAGGGCTGATGAACACTGAAGCTTTCTTT

D: -
V: TRBV30
size: -
J: TRBJ1-1
CDR3: CAFSPGTEAFF
DNA: TGTGCCTTTTCCCCCGGGACTGAAGCTTTCTTT

D: TRBD1
V: TRBV11-2
size: -
J: TRBJ2-5
CDR3: CASSPRDRGDVETQYF
DNA: TGTGCCAGCAGCCCCCGGGACAGGGGGGACGTAGAGACCCAGTACTTC

D: TRBD1
V: TRBV28
size: once
J: TRBJ2-7
CDR3: CASSGGGQGSYEQYF
DNA: TGTGCCAGCAGTGGGGGGGGACAGGGGTCCTACGAGCAGTACTTC

D: -
V: TRBV6-5
size: -
J: TRBJ2-7
CDR3: CASSLAQRPYEQYF
DNA: TGTGCCAGCAGCCTAGCTCAACGTCCCTACGAGCAGTACTTC

D: -
V: TRBV10-1
size: -
J: TRBJ1-2
CDR3: CASSGDRGSGYTF
DNA: TGCGCCAGCAGTGGGGATAGGGGCAGCGGCTACACCTTC

D: -
V: TRBV30
size: few
J: TRBJ1-4
CDR3: CACGNEKLFF
DNA: TGTGCCTGCGGTAATGAAAAACTGTTTTTT

D: -
V: TRBV14
size: few
J: TRBJ2-1
CDR3: CASSQEGSRGKGHNEQFF
DNA: TGTGCCAGCAGCCAAGAGGGGAGCCGCGGGAAGGGGCACAATGAGCAGTTCTTC

D: -
V: TRBV9
size: -
J: TRBJ1-2
CDR3: CASSGVGGNYGYTF
DNA: TGTGCCAGCAGCGGGGTCGGGGGAAACTATGGCTACACCTTC

D: TRBD2
V: TRBV29-1
size: -
J: TRBJ2-7
CDR3: CSVEEGLAGWEQYF
DNA: TGCAGCGTTGAAGAAGGGCTAGCGGGCTGGGAGCAGTACTTC

D: TRBD1
V: TRBV10-2
size: -
J: TRBJ2-7
CDR3: CASRTGQGGLYEQYF
DNA: TGCGCCAGCAGGACGGGACAGGGAGGGCTCTACGAGCAGTACTTC

D: TRBD2
V: TRBV30
size: -
J: TRBJ2-3
CDR3: CAWSVTSGITDTQYF
DNA: TGTGCCTGGAGTGTGACTAGCGGGATCACAGATACGCAGTATTTT

D: -
V: TRBV19
size: -
J: TRBJ2-7
CDR3: CASSSALAEQYF
DNA: TGTGCCAGTAGTTCGGCGTTAGCCGAGCAGTACTTC

D: -
V: TRBV6-5
size: -
J: TRBJ1-3
CDR3: CASSSQAGTGNTIYF
DNA: TGTGCCAGCAGTTCCCAGGCAGGGACTGGAAACACCATATATTTT

D: TRBD1
V: TRBV27
size: -
J: TRBJ1-3
CDR3: CASTGPTGEINGNTIYF
DNA: TGTGCCAGCACGGGACCGACAGGGGAGATTAATGGAAACACCATATATTTT

D: -
V: TRBV15
size: -
J: TRBJ1-5
CDR3: CATSRPDNLNQPQHF
DNA: TGTGCCACCAGCAGACCCGACAACCTCAATCAGCCCCAGCATTTT

D: -
V: TRBV2
size: -
J: TRBJ1-5
CDR3: CASSEYGDSNQPQHF
DNA: TGTGCCAGCAGTGAGTACGGTGATAGCAATCAGCCCCAGCATTTT

D: -
V: TRBV19
size: -
J: TRBJ2-7
CDR3: CASSYGGTFYEQYF
DNA: TGTGCCAGTAGTTACGGGGGAACGTTCTACGAGCAGTACTTC

D: -
V: TRBV19
size: -
J: TRBJ2-5
CDR3: CASSVLPEETQYF
DNA: TGTGCCAGTAGTGTTCTCCCGGAGGAGACCCAGTACTTC

D: -
V: TRBV5-1
size: few
J: TRBJ1-1
CDR3: CASSSTGNTEAFF
DNA: TGCGCCAGCAGCTCGACGGGGAACACTGAAGCTTTCTTT

D: TRBD1
V: TRBV19
size: -
J: TRBJ1-4
CDR3: CASSILATGNEKLFF
DNA: TGTGCCAGTAGTATTTTGGCGACAGGGAATGAAAAACTGTTTTTT